The source of this T cell receptor (beta chain) is a study of OX40 agonist ivuxolimab in advanced cancers. Study-wide context: Patients' therapy was ivuxolimab, an antibody that acts as an agonist of OX40 (CD134). Dose-escalation patients were diagnosed with hepatocellular carcinoma, melanoma, renal cell cancer or head and neck cancer. With a range of roughly 20 to 90, age averaged approximately 60 years, and around 83% were male. Notes on the study in general: Specificity for antigen went undetermined in the expanded peripheral T cells.

In regard to this clone: The antigen is unknown.

The assay was immunoSEQ multiplex PCR, and TCRdb's table has in-frame clones only and misses some. The sample carries tens of thousands of clones, 65% to 80% recorded once. The material was CD4+ or CD8+ T cells sorted from blood, obtained in a trial of the OX40 agonist ivuxolimab. This clonotype originated in an adult with an advanced solid tumor such as melanoma, head and neck, liver or kidney cancer.

CDR3: CAISEGSWTNYNEQFF. The CDR3 DNA follows: TGTGCCATCAGTGAGGGGTCTTGGACGAACTACAATGAGCAGTTCTTC. This chain joins TRBV10-3 and TRBJ2-1; D is uncertain. There are 16 residues in the CDR3. The V and J ends lost 2 bases and 3 bases respectively, with 14 bases between them. Germline-derived CDR1 and CDR2 are ENHRY and SYGVKD.